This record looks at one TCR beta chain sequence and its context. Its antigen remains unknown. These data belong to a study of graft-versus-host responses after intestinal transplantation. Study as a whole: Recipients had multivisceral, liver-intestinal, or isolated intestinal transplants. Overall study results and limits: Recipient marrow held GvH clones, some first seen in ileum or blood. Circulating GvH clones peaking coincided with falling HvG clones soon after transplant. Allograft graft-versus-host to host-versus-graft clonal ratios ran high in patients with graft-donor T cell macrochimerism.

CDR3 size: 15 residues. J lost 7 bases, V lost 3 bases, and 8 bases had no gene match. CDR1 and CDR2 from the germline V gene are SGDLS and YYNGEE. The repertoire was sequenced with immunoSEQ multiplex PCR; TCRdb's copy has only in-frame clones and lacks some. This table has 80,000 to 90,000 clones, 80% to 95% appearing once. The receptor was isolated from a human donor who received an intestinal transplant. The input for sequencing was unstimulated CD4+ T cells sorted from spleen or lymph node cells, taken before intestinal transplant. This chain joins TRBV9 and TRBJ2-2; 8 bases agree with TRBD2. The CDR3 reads CASSGRREGRGELFF. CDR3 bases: TGTGCCAGCAGCGGCCGTCGGGAGGGCCGCGGGGAGCTGTTTTTT.